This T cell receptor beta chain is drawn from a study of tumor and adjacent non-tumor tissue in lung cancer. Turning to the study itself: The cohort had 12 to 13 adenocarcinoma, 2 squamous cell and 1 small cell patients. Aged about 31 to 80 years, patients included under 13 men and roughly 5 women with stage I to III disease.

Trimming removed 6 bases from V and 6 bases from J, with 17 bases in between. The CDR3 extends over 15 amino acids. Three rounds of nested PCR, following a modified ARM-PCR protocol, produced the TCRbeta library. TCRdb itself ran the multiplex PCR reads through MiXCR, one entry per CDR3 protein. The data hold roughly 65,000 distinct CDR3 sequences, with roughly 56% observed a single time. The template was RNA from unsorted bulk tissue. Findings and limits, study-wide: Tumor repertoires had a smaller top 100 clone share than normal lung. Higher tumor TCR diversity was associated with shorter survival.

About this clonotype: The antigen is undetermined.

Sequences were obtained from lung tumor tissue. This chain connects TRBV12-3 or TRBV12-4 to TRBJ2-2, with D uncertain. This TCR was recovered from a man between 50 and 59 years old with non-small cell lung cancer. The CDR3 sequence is CASSSFESGSGELFF. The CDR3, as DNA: TGTGCCAGCAGCTCCTTTGAGAGTGGGTCCGGGGAGCTGTTTTTT.